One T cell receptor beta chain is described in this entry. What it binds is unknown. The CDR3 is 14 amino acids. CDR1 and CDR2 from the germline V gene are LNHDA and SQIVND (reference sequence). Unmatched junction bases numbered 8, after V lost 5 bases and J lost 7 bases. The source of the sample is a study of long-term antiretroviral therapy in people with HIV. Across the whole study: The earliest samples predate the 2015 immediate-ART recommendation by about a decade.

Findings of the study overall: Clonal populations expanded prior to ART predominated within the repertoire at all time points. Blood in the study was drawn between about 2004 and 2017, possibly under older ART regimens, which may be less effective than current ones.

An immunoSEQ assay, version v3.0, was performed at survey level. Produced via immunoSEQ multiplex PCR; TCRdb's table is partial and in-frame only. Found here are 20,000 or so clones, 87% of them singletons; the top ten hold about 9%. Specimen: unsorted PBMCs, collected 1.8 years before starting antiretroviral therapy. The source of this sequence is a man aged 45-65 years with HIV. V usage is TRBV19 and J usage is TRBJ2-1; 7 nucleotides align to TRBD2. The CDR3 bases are TGTGCCAGTAGTCGCGGACTAGTAGGAAATGAGCAGTTCTTC. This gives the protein CASSRGLVGNEQFF.